This T cell receptor (beta chain) is drawn from a study of CD8+ T cells in alopecia areata. Study-level background: The study gave treated patients oral tofacitinib at 5 to 10 mg twice daily. Findings and limits, study-wide: Between patients, shared TCR sequences were less clear than in mice. This was possibly due in part to HLA diversity in the patient population. Normal skin's resident alphabeta T cells are also sequenced in scalp samples.

Remarks on this clone: As yet, its antigen is unknown.

Germline-derived CDR1 and CDR2 are SGDLS and YYNGEE. CDR3 length equals 16 residues. V lost 3 bases to trimming and J lost 5 bases; unmatched junction nucleotides: 10. Lesional scalp punch biopsies and peripheral blood were collected from alopecia areata patients. Extraction and reverse transcription of RNA yielded cDNA as the sequencing template. Here immunoSEQ multiplex PCR was the method, and the copy in TCRdb shows in-frame clones only, minus some. The table lists about 130,000 clones, approximately 53% of them singletons, with 4.5% to 5.5% in the top ten. The source of this sequence is a human donor with alopecia areata. The chain employs TRBV9 and TRBJ2-5; 10 bases align to TRBD2. Here the sequenced sample was CD4+ T cells sorted from blood, taken at week 0. CDR3 sequence: CASSAVPLAGEETQYF. The CDR3 DNA reads TGTGCCAGCAGCGCCGTACCGCTAGCGGGAGAGGAGACCCAGTACTTC.